The 24 T cell receptor beta chains given below trace back to one sample, sequenced in a study of blood T cell repertoires in COVID-19. Measured with immunoSEQ multiplex PCR; TCRdb has only the in-frame clones, and not every one. Of about 220,000 clones detected, about 87% appear once; the ten largest clones hold approximately 2.7%. What was sequenced was PBMCs or T cells enriched from blood (not recorded which). All receptors derive from a woman aged 25 to 39 who had recovered from COVID-19.

This chain connects TRBV18 to TRBJ2-3; D gene ambiguous. Trimming cost V 4 bases and J 0 bases, with 14 bases left between them. The CDR3 extends over 16 amino acids. Germline CDR1 and CDR2: KGHSH and LQKENI. In DNA, the CDR3 is TGTGCCAGCTCACTAAATGGTGGCAGGAGCACAGATACGCAGTATTTT. As protein: CASSLNGGRSTDTQYF.

The V call is TRBV13, the J call TRBJ2-1; weak D call: TRBD2 (6 bases). Trimming shortened V by 1 base and J by 6 bases, and 13 bases separated the two germline ends. Germline V lookup: CDR1 PRHDT, CDR2 FYEKMQ (reference sequence). There are 15 residues in the CDR3. The CDR3 is CASSLAGGSSNEQFF. Here the CDR3 DNA reads TGTGCCAGCAGCTTAGCCGGGGGTAGCAGCAATGAGCAGTTCTTC.

The rearrangement joins TRBV19 to TRBJ1-5, with TRBD1 identical over 8 bases. The J segment lost 5 bases and the V segment lost 3 bases, leaving 6 bases of the junction unmatched. The length of the CDR3 is 15 residues. Germline values: CDR1 LNHDA, CDR2 SQIVND (reference sequence). For the CDR3, the DNA is TGTGCCAGTAGTATGTCCGGGACAGGCCATCAGCCCCAGCATTTT. Protein product: CASSMSGTGHQPQHF.

The rearrangement joins TRBV19 to TRBJ1-5; 12 positions agree with TRBD1. CDR1 is LNHDA, CDR2 SQIVND, per germline (reference sequence). The CDR3 runs 15 residues. V shed 8 bases and J 8 bases; nucleotides not matched to a gene: 10. CDR3 in amino acids: CASDGGTGGAEPQHF. CDR3 DNA: TGTGCCAGTGATGGGGGGACAGGGGGCGCAGAGCCCCAGCATTTT.

V gene TRBV13 combines with J gene TRBJ1-1; D is ambiguous. The ends were cut back, 0 bases at V and 12 bases at J, with 14 bases in the middle. Germline CDR1 is PRHDT and CDR2 is FYEKMQ (reference sequence). CDR3 length: 13 residues. CDR3: CASSLGREGKTFF. CDR3 nucleotides: TGTGCCAGCAGCTTAGGCCGGGAAGGGAAAACTTTCTTT.

This clone was seen once. This chain joins TRBV4-1 and TRBJ1-2, with TRBD1 as a possible D gene (6 bases). V dropped 1 base and J dropped 2 bases, with 8 bases sitting between them. The CDR3 totals 14 residues. Germline V lookup: CDR1 MGHRA, CDR2 YSYEKL. CDR3 loop: CASSQVGQNYGYTF. The DNA of the CDR3 is TGCGCCAGCAGCCAAGTAGGACAGAACTATGGCTACACCTTC.

Here the CDR3 reads CASSQDIMAAATNEKLFF. The CDR3 bases are TGTGCCAGCAGCCAAGACATAATGGCGGCAGCAACTAATGAAAAACTGTTTTTT. V usage is TRBV4-2 and J usage is TRBJ1-4, with D uncertain. Germline-derived CDR1 and CDR2 are LGHNA and YNFKEQ. There are 18 residues in the CDR3. The V end lost 0 bases, the J end lost 0 bases, and 14 bases lay between the germline ends.

CDR3 bases: TGTGCCAGCAGTTGGGACAGGGCAAACATTCAGTACTTC. Translation gives CASSWDRANIQYF. V gene TRBV2 combines with J gene TRBJ2-4, with TRBD1 matching 9 bases. J was trimmed by 6 bases and V by 5 bases; bases with no gene match: 2. Germline assignment: CDR1 SNHLY and CDR2 FYNNEI. The length of the CDR3 is 13 residues.

This clone was seen once. The V and J genes are TRBV9 and TRBJ1-1, with a weak D call TRBD1 (6 bases). V was cut by 6 bases and J by 4 bases, with 16 bases left in between. Germline V lookup: CDR1 SGDLS, CDR2 YYNGEE. The CDR3 is made up of 14 amino acids. CDR3 in DNA: TGTGCCAGCAACGAACAGGGTACGAGCACTGAAGCTTTCTTT. Its protein product is CASNEQGTSTEAFF.

This clone appeared once. This chain uses TRBV12-3 or TRBV12-4 with TRBJ1-1; D gene unclear. The CDR3 totals 13 residues. V was clipped by 3 bases and J by 6 bases, with 11 bases between them. CDR3 DNA: TGTGCCAGCAGTTTTCCGAGGAAGGCTGAAGCTTTCTTT. It specifies CASSFPRKAEAFF.

The chain recombines TRBV6-5 with TRBJ1-2; D gene ambiguous. CDR3 length: 13 residues. Germline V lookup: CDR1 MNHEY, CDR2 SVGAGI. Trimming cost V 6 bases and J 8 bases, with 16 bases left between them. The CDR3 loop reads CASSTRVYEGYTF. The CDR3 DNA sequence: TGTGCCAGCAGCACCCGGGTCTACGAGGGCTACACCTTC.

The chain employs TRBV5-6 and TRBJ2-6, with a tentative D call TRBD1 (5 bases). V shed 5 bases and J shed 0 bases, with 6 bases lying between them. Germline V gene data show CDR1 as SGHDT and CDR2 as YYEEEE. CDR3 length: 14 residues. As DNA, the CDR3 is TGTGCCAGCAGAGACAGCTCTGGGGCCAACGTCCTGACTTTC. This translates into CASRDSSGANVLTF.

CDR3 coding DNA: TGTGCCAGCAGCCCCCGGACAGAGGGGCATTCACCCCTCCACTTT. Encoded protein: CASSPRTEGHSPLHF. V gene TRBV7-2 combines with J gene TRBJ1-6, with a weak D call TRBD1 (6 bases). CDR3 length equals 15 residues. Germline V gene lookup returns CDR1 SGHTA and CDR2 FQGNSA. V was pared by 5 bases and J by 8 bases, with 16 bases between.

The chain employs TRBV7-4 and TRBJ1-5; no clear D. This CDR3 is 13 amino acids long. V gave up 4 bases and J gave up 4 bases, with 8 bases separating them. Germline V gives CDR1 SGHVT, CDR2 SQSDAQ. The CDR3 sequence: CASSSGQNQPQHF. CDR3 coding DNA: TGTGCCAGCAGCTCTGGCCAGAATCAGCCCCAGCATTTT.

The CDR3 here is CASSMTVSNQPQHF. The CDR3, as DNA: TGTGCCAGTAGTATGACAGTTAGCAATCAGCCCCAGCATTTT. J is TRBJ1-5 and V is TRBV19, with a tentative D call TRBD1 (5 bases). Germline assignment: CDR1 LNHDA and CDR2 SQIVND (reference sequence). There are 14 residues in the CDR3. Trimming shortened V by 3 bases and J by 0 bases, and 6 bases separated the two germline ends.

The chain carries TRBV4-1 and TRBJ2-7, with a weak D call TRBD1 (6 bases). The CDR3 covers 14 residues. V lost 3 bases and J lost 3, with 12 bases in between. Germline V gives CDR1 MGHRA, CDR2 YSYEKL. The CDR3 DNA is TGCGCCAGCAGCCAGCCGGACAGCAACTACGAGCAGTACTTC. Protein: CASSQPDSNYEQYF.

The CDR3 nucleotides read TGTGCCAGCAGTTTACAGGGACGGTATGGCTACACCTTC. Residues: CASSLQGRYGYTF. The chain uses TRBV6-6 and TRBJ1-2; weak D call: TRBD1 (6 bases). The CDR3 is made up of 13 amino acids. The V gene's germline CDR1 is MNHNY and CDR2 SVGAGI (reference sequence). Trimming took off 4 bases at V and 5 bases at J, with 11 bases between the two ends.

The chain uses TRBV6-1 and TRBJ1-2; 10 bases are a match to TRBD1. The ends lost 0 bases at V and 0 bases at J; junction bases unmatched: 4. The CDR3 contains 17 residues. The germline CDR1 and CDR2 sequences are MNHNS and SASEGT. The CDR3 DNA is TGTGCCAGCAGTGAAGCGGACAGGGGGAATACTAACTATGGCTACACCTTC. Translating it yields CASSEADRGNTNYGYTF.

The genes are TRBV29-1 and TRBJ1-5; D may be TRBD1 (6 bases). V gave up 4 bases and J gave up 2 bases, with 12 bases separating them. CDR3 length: 14 residues. Per the germline V gene, CDR1 is SQVTM and CDR2 is ANQGSEA. The CDR3 DNA is TGCAGCGTTGGAACAGGGAATGGCAATCAGCCCCAGCATTTT. It is translated as CSVGTGNGNQPQHF.

This chain uses TRBV10-3 with TRBJ1-2; a possible D gene is TRBD1 (5 bases). The V and J ends lost 2 bases and 7 bases respectively, with 17 bases between them. This CDR3 spans 15 amino acids. CDR1 and CDR2 (germline): ENHRY, SYGVKD. This chain's CDR3 is CAISEPGTAGSGYTF. The CDR3 nucleotides are TGTGCCATCAGTGAGCCGGGGACTGCGGGGTCTGGCTACACCTTC.

The rearrangement joins TRBV6-5 to TRBJ1-2, with D maybe TRBD1 (6 bases). Germline V gene data show CDR1 as MNHEY and CDR2 as SVGAGI. This CDR3 spans 15 amino acids. Trimming removed 7 bases at V and 1 base at J, with 16 bases between. The CDR3 nucleotides are TGTGCCAGCAAACCACCTGGGGGCAATAACTATGGCTACACCTTC. Translated, it gives CASKPPGGNNYGYTF.

The V gene is TRBV7-8, the J gene TRBJ2-7, with D tentatively TRBD1 (6 bases). V shed 0 bases and J shed 4 bases, with 16 bases lying between them. CDR3 size: 16 residues. The germline V gene has CDR1 SGHVS and CDR2 FQNEAQ. DNA for the CDR3: TGTGCCAGCAGCTTAGCGCTTATAGGGGGTTCGTACGAGCAGTACTTC. The encoded protein is CASSLALIGGSYEQYF.

V and J are TRBV19 and TRBJ2-2; 7 bases are a match to TRBD1. This CDR3 is 14 amino acids long. Germline assignment: CDR1 LNHDA and CDR2 SQIVND (reference sequence). After removal of 3 bases from V and 6 bases from J, the junction contained 4 bases not matched to a gene. As DNA, the CDR3 is TGTGCCAGTAGTATTCCAGGGGGATCCGGGGAGCTGTTTTTT. This sequence encodes CASSIPGGSGELFF.

This clone appeared once. The CDR3 nucleotides read TGTGCCACCAGCAAGGGGGTACAGGGTTATACGCAGTATTTT. This translates into CATSKGVQGYTQYF. This rearrangement joins TRBV15 to TRBJ2-3; weak D call: TRBD1 (6 bases). Germline V gene data show CDR1 as LNHNV and CDR2 as YYDKDF (reference sequence). Trimming left V 4 bases short and J 7 bases short, with 15 bases between. The CDR3 extends over 14 amino acids.